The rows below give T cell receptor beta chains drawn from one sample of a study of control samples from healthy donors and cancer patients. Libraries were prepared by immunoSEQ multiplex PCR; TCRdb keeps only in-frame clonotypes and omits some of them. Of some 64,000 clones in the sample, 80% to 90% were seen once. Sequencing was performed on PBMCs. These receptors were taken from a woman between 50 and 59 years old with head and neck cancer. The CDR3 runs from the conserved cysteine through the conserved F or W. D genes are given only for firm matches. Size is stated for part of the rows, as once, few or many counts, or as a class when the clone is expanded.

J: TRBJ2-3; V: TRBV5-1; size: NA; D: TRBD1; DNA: TGCGCCAGCAGCTTGGCCCCTCCGGGACAGGGGGCAGCGGATACGCAGTATTTT; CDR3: CASSLAPPGQGAADTQYF
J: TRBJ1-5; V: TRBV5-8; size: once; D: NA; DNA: TGTGCCAGCAGCCGTAGGGAAGGCCTCAATCAGCCCCAGCATTTT; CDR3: CASSRREGLNQPQHF
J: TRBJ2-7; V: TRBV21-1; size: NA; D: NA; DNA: TGTGCCAGCAGCAAAGAAGGGGGGACGTATCATTACGAGCAGTACTTC; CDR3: CASSKEGGTYHYEQYF
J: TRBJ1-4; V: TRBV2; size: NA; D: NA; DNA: TGTGCCAGCACTTTTTGGCGGCCCCCATTCGGGAAACTGTTTTTT; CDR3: CASTFWRPPFGKLFF
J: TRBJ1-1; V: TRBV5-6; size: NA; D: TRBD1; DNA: TGTGCCAGCAGCTTTAGGCGGACAGGGTTGGGAAACACTGAAGCTTTCTTT; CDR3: CASSFRRTGLGNTEAFF
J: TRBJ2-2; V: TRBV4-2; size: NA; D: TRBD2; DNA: TGTGCCAGCAGCCTTTCACCCCCGACTAGCGCCGCGAACACCGGGGAGCTGTTTTTT; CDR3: CASSLSPPTSAANTGELFF
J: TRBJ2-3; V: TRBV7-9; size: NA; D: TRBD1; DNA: TGTGCCAGCAGCTTTCCGGGACAGGGCCGGACAGATACGCAGTATTTT; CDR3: CASSFPGQGRTDTQYF
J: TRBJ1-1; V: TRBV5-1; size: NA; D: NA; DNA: TGCGCCAGCAGACCTTCGACACTGAACACTGAAGCTTTCTTT; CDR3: CASRPSTLNTEAFF
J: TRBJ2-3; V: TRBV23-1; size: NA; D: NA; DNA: TGCGCCAGCAGTCGGGAGCTCAGGAGCACAGATACGCAGTATTTT; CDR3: CASSRELRSTDTQYF
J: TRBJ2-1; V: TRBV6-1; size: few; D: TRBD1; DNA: TGTGCCAGCAGTGGGGACAGGGGAGGACTACCGGGGAATGAGCAGTTCTTC; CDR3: CASSGDRGGLPGNEQFF
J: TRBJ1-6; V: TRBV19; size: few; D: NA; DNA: TGTGCCAGTAGTATAGATTCCAGCACCGGGTATAATTCACCCCTCCACTTT; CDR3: CASSIDSSTGYNSPLHF
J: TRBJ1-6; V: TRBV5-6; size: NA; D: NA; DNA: TGTGCCAGCAGCCCAGGGACAATTAATTCACCCCTCCACTTT; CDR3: CASSPGTINSPLHF
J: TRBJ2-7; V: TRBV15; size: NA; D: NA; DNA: TGTGCCACCGGTGCAGGGACCTACGAGCAGTACTTC; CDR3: CATGAGTYEQYF
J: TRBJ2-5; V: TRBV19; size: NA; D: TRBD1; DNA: TGTGCCAGTAGAGACAGGGGGAGTTCAGAGACCCAGTACTTC; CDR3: CASRDRGSSETQYF
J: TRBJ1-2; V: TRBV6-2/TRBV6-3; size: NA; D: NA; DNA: TGTGCCAGCAGTTACTCGACGATTACGGCAGCTAACTATGGCTACACCTTC; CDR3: CASSYSTITAANYGYTF
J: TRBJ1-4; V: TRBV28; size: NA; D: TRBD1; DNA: TGTGCCAGCAGTACCCGGACAGGAGTCTATGAAAAACTGTTTTTT; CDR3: CASSTRTGVYEKLFF
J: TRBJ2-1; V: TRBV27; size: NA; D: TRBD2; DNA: TGTGCCAGCAGTTTAAAGACTAGCGGTCTCAACTACAATGAGCAGTTCTTC; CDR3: CASSLKTSGLNYNEQFF
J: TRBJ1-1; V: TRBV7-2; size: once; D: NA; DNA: TGTGCCAGCAGCTCGGGCCCTAGGACTGAAGCTTTCTTT; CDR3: CASSSGPRTEAFF
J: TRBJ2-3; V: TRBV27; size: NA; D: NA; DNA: TGTGCCAGCAGTTTAGGGGGGACAGATACGCAGTATTTT; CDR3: CASSLGGTDTQYF
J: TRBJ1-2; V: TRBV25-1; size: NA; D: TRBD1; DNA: TGTGCCAGCAGTGAAGTCCGGGACAGGGGGAGCTACACCTTC; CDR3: CASSEVRDRGSYTF